This T cell receptor beta chain originates from a study of beta chain features in type 1 diabetes. Study-level findings and limits: Within each of all four CD4+ subsets, Type 1 diabetes patients had TCRB CDR3s that were moderately but significantly shorter.

Reverse transcribing all isolated RNA meant expressed TCRB transcripts were sequenced. Libraries were prepared by immunoSEQ multiplex PCR; TCRdb keeps only in-frame clonotypes and omits some of them. The table lists hundreds of thousands of clones, roughly an eighth of them singletons, with about 0.02% in the top ten. Germline V gene lookup returns CDR1 SEHNR and CDR2 FQNEAQ (reference sequence). The CDR3 is 14 residues long. Germline trimming cut 4 bases from V and 7 bases from J; bases unmatched to any gene: 7. In this sample, this clone turned up a few times. Its specificity is unknown. Sample: naive CD4+ T cells from blood. The origin of this receptor is a man between 18 and 29 years old with type 1 diabetes. V usage is TRBV7-9 and J usage is TRBJ1-5; 7 nucleotides match TRBD1. CDR3 region: CASSSDRDWQPQHF. In DNA form, the CDR3 reads TGTGCCAGCAGCTCCGACAGGGATTGGCAGCCCCAGCATTTT.